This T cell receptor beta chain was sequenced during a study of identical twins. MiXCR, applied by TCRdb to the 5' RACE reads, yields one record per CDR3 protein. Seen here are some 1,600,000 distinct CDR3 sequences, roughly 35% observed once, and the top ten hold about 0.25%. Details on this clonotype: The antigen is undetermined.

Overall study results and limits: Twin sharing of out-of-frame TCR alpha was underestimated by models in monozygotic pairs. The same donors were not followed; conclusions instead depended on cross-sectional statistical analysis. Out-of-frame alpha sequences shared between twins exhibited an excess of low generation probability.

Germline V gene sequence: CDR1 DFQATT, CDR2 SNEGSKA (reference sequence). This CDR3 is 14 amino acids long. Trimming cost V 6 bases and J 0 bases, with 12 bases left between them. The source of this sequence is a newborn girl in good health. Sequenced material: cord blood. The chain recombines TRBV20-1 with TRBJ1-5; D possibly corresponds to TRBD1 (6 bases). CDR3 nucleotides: TGCAGTGCATCGGGACACCTTAGCAATCAGCCCCAGCATTTT. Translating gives CSASGHLSNQPQHF.